Below are 25 T cell receptor beta chains sequenced from a single sample in a study of T cell repertoires in cytomegalovirus infection. MiXCR, applied by TCRdb to the reads, yields one record per CDR3 protein. The repertoire holds 900,000 to 950,000 distinct CDR3 sequences, with 30% to 40% as singletons. Their target antigens are unknown. This specimen was cultured CD8+ T cells from PBMCs, taken from culture after CMV antigen stimulation. The receptors shown here come from a human donor in good health (CMV status not recorded). Some clones in this sample may be carry-over from other donors' samples.

This clonotype showed up just once. This chain connects TRBV10-3 to TRBJ2-2; D is unclear. The germline CDR1 and CDR2 sequences are ENHRY and SYGVKD. Deletions cut 7 bases from V and 4 bases from J, with 19 bases between. The CDR3 has 16 amino acids. CDR3 DNA sequence: TGTGCCATCACCTTATCTACCGGGCCTTTCACCGGGGAGCTGTTTTTT. The encoded protein is CAITLSTGPFTGELFF.

The chain recombines TRBV5-1 with TRBJ1-4; no firm D call. Germline V lookup: CDR1 SGHRS, CDR2 YFSETQ. Trimming took 2 bases from V and 8 from J, leaving 22 bases between them. The CDR3 has 17 amino acids. As DNA, the CDR3 is TGCGCCAGCAGCTTACTTGGGTTTGGCCTCGAAGAAGAAAAACTGTTTTTT. It codes for CASSLLGFGLEEEKLFF. Variable domain in full (rest from reference TRBV5-1 and TRBJ1-4): KAGVTQTPRYLIKTRGQQVTLSCSPISGHRSVSWYQQTPGQGLQFLFEYFSETQRNKGNFPGRFSGRQFSNSRSEMNVSTLELGDSALYLCASSLLGFGLEEEKLFFGSGTQLSVL.

This clonotype occurred a few times. This chain connects TRBV7-9 to TRBJ2-1; D ambiguous. Trimming shortened V by 1 base and J by 5 bases, and 15 bases separated the two germline ends. Germline V lookup: CDR1 SEHNR, CDR2 FQNEAQ (reference sequence). The CDR3 extends over 16 amino acids. CDR3 region: CASSLVGSAGDNEQFF. The CDR3 region has the DNA TGTGCCAGCAGCTTAGTGGGTTCCGCAGGAGACAATGAGCAGTTCTTC.

The CDR3 coding sequence is TGTGCCACCACGACGGACAGGGGATCGTCTAGGGAGCAGTACTTC. This encodes CATTTDRGSSREQYF. This sequence joins TRBV15 and TRBJ2-7, with 9 bases matching TRBD1. Germline V lookup: CDR1 LNHNV, CDR2 YYDKDF (reference sequence). This CDR3 has 15 residues. With V trimmed by 7 bases and J by 7 bases, 14 bases remained unmatched.

This clonotype was detected only a few times. This chain connects TRBV6-1 to TRBJ1-4; 7 positions match TRBD1. From germline, CDR1 is MNHNS and CDR2 SASEGT. The CDR3 consists of 16 residues. V was clipped by 6 bases and J by 5 bases; unmatched bases: 12. CDR3 loop: CASSLDLRGKNEKLFF. In DNA form, the CDR3 reads TGTGCCAGCAGCCTCGACCTCAGGGGGAAGAATGAAAAACTGTTTTTT.

The sample holds a few counts of this clonotype. The genes are TRBV19 and TRBJ1-5; D gene ambiguous. Germline V gene sequence: CDR1 LNHDA, CDR2 SQIVND (reference sequence). The CDR3 spans 15 residues. Between the trimmed V and J ends, which lost 4 bases and 0 bases, there was a span of 10 bases. CDR3 amino acids: CASSKTDYSNQPQHF. DNA for the CDR3: TGTGCCAGTAGTAAAACAGACTATAGCAATCAGCCCCAGCATTTT.

This chain uses TRBV5-1 with TRBJ2-1, with 8 bases that match TRBD1. The CDR3 totals 20 residues. Per germline, CDR1 SGHRS and CDR2 YFSETQ. The V and J ends lost 4 bases and 9 bases, in that order; junction bases with no gene match: 27. The CDR3 sequence: CASSTLTGASNLQRFGEQFF. The DNA for the CDR3 is TGCGCCAGCAGCACCTTGACAGGGGCCTCCAACCTACAAAGGTTCGGTGAGCAGTTCTTC.

This clonotype was detected only a few times. The rearrangement links TRBV7-4 to TRBJ2-7; either TRBD1 or TRBD2 may fit D (5 bases each). From germline, CDR1 is SGHVT and CDR2 SQSDAQ. The CDR3 is 18 amino acids. V shed 4 bases and J shed 0 bases, with 22 bases lying between them. Here the CDR3 reads CASSWKSRDVVLSYEQYF. CDR3 nucleotide sequence: TGTGCCAGCAGCTGGAAGTCCCGGGACGTTGTCCTCTCCTACGAGCAGTACTTC.

The rearrangement uses TRBV27 and TRBJ1-2; no reliable D call. CDR1 is MNHEY and CDR2 is SMNVEV in the germline V gene (reference sequence). The V end was cut by 6 bases, the J end by 4 bases, with 12 bases between. This CDR3 spans 13 amino acids. The CDR3 DNA sequence: TGTGCCAGCAGGCCATCTGAGGGCTATGGCTACACCTTC. Translated, it gives CASRPSEGYGYTF.

The count of this clonotype is one. Relative to the germline gene, one junction end is altered; a read error may explain this. J is TRBJ2-2 and V is TRBV6-6; 7 bases are a match to TRBD1. Germline assignment: CDR1 MNHNY and CDR2 SVGAGI (reference sequence). The CDR3 has 16 amino acids. This CDR3 is CASTLKLRGRTGELYF. CDR3 nucleotides: TGTGCCAGCACCCTGAAGCTAAGGGGGCGAACCGGGGAGCTGTATTTT.

This clonotype came up a few times. V usage is TRBV6-5 and J usage is TRBJ2-1, with 9 bases fitting TRBD2. Germline assignment: CDR1 MNHEY and CDR2 SVGAGI. The trim removed 2 bases at V and 2 bases at J, leaving 4 bases unmatched. CDR3 length equals 16 residues. DNA of the CDR3: TGTGCCAGCAGTTACCACCTAGCGGGGCCCTACAATGAGCAGTTCTTC. It yields the protein CASSYHLAGPYNEQFF.

The sample holds a few counts of this clonotype. The chain is built from TRBV29-1 and TRBJ2-2, with 7 bases matching TRBD1. From germline, CDR1 is SQVTM and CDR2 ANQGSEA. CDR3 size: 12 residues. The V and J ends lost 3 bases and 8 bases, in that order; junction bases with no gene match: 3. The CDR3 DNA sequence: TGCAGCGTTGATGACAGGGTTGGGGAGCTGTTTTTT. Its translation: CSVDDRVGELFF.

V and J are TRBV27 and TRBJ2-7, with TRBD1 identical over 11 bases. Unmatched junction bases numbered 16, after V lost 5 bases and J lost 4 bases. The germline CDR1 and CDR2 sequences are MNHEY and SMNVEV (reference sequence). The CDR3 has 18 residues. CDR3 protein: CASSPQPPRTGGGYEQYV. CDR3 sequence (DNA): TGTGCCAGCAGTCCGCAACCCCCCAGGACAGGGGGCGGATACGAGCAGTACGTC.

The chain is built from TRBV7-6 and TRBJ1-1; no clear D gene. The CDR3 sequence is 13 residues long. In germline, CDR1 is SGHVS, CDR2 FNYEAQ. V was trimmed by 5 bases and J by 8 bases, leaving 15 bases between them. The CDR3 DNA is TGTGCCAGCAGCGTTAATGACCCGGGGGAAGCTTTCTTT. Translation gives CASSVNDPGEAFF.

This chain joins TRBV28 and TRBJ2-3; possibly TRBD2 for D (5 bases). Germline V lookup: CDR1 MDHEN, CDR2 SYDVKM. The CDR3 length is 15 residues. V lost 2 bases and J lost 2, with 11 bases in between. The CDR3 loop is CASSLLARATDTQYF. The DNA for the CDR3 is TGTGCCAGCAGTTTACTGGCGAGGGCCACAGATACGCAGTATTTT.

This clonotype was picked up a small number of times. The V gene is TRBV7-9, the J gene TRBJ2-7; 7 nucleotides align to TRBD2. Looked up from germline, CDR1 is SEHNR and CDR2 is FQNEAQ (reference sequence). CDR3 length equals 13 residues. V was clipped by 5 bases and J by 2 bases; unmatched bases: 3. The CDR3 region is CASSPSGAYEQYF. In DNA form, the CDR3 reads TGTGCCAGCAGCCCCAGCGGGGCCTACGAGCAGTACTTC.

CDR3 amino acids: CASFRGDYYGYTF. CDR3 sequence (DNA): TGTGCCAGTTTCAGGGGGGACTACTATGGCTACACCTTC. The J gene is TRBJ1-2, the V gene TRBV19; 7 bases align to TRBD1. The CDR3 has 13 residues. CDR1 LNHDA and CDR2 SQIVND come from the germline V gene (reference sequence). V shed 8 bases and J 3 bases; nucleotides not matched to a gene: 6. Full variable domain (remainder filled in from reference TRBV19 and TRBJ1-2): DGGITQSPKYLFRKEGQNVTLSCEQNLNHDAMYWYRQDPGQGLRLIYYSQIVNDFQKGDIAEGYSVSREKKESFPLTVTSAQKNPTAFYLCASFRGDYYGYTFGSGTRLTVV.

With respect to this clonotype: A much more abundant neighbour one base away suggests this may be a read error. The chain has TRBV7-1 and TRBJ2-2; D not resolved. TRBV7-1 is recorded as an ORF, its role being uncertain. The CDR3 has 13 residues. The CDR3 here is CVSIRQDQEELFF. The CDR3 coding sequence is TGTGTCAGCATCCGCCAGGACCAGGAGGAGCTGTTTTTT.

This clonotype was detected only a few times. The chain combines TRBV6-6 with TRBJ2-7; D is ambiguous. Between the trimmed V and J ends, which lost 5 bases and 4 bases, there was a span of 12 bases. Germline loops: CDR1 MNHNY, CDR2 SVGAGI (reference sequence). The CDR3 totals 13 residues. The CDR3 reads CASSEIDRYEQYV. For the CDR3, the DNA is TGTGCCAGCAGTGAGATTGACCGGTACGAGCAGTACGTC.

About this clonotype: The junction and the germline gene differ at one end; a read error may be behind it. The chain has TRBV4-1 and TRBJ2-7; 7 nucleotides match TRBD1. The CDR3 runs to 16 residues. CDR1 is MGHRA and CDR2 is YSYEKL in the germline V gene. This chain's CDR3 is CAGSQVLGQSLEEQYF. In DNA, the CDR3 is TGCGCCGGCAGCCAGGTACTGGGACAGAGTCTGGAGGAGCAGTACTTC.

The chain is built from TRBV6-1 and TRBJ1-5; no firm D call. The CDR3 covers 15 residues. Germline V gives CDR1 MNHNS, CDR2 SASEGT. Trimming cost V 3 bases and J 4 bases, with 13 bases left between them. CDR3 region: CASSDGRMGNQPQHF. For the CDR3, the DNA is TGTGCCAGCAGTGACGGCAGGATGGGGAATCAGCCCCAGCATTTT.

This clonotype was seen a few times. The rearrangement links TRBV19 to TRBJ1-2; tentative D call: TRBD1 (6 bases). The CDR3 consists of 12 residues. Looked up from germline, CDR1 is LNHDA and CDR2 is SQIVND (reference sequence). The ends were cut back, 5 bases at V and 10 bases at J, with 14 bases in the middle. The CDR3 DNA sequence: TGTGCCAGTAGTCCTCGGACAGACTACTACACCTTC. This encodes CASSPRTDYYTF.

The V and J genes are TRBV12-3 or TRBV12-4 and TRBJ1-4, with a tentative D call TRBD1 (6 bases). CDR3 size: 21 residues. Trimming took 4 bases from V and 4 from J, leaving 31 bases between them. The CDR3 coding sequence is TGTGCCAGCAGTTACCTCCCAGGACCGGGACATGAACTTGTGGATAATGAAAAACTGTTTTTT. As protein: CASSYLPGPGHELVDNEKLFF.

This clonotype was picked up many times. J is TRBJ1-5 and V is TRBV19, with unresolved D. Germline CDR1 is LNHDA and CDR2 is SQIVND (reference sequence). Trimming removed 0 bases at V and 0 bases at J, with 6 bases between. The CDR3 contains 15 residues. DNA for the CDR3: TGTGCCAGTAGTATAGACAGGAATAGCAATCAGCCCCAGCATTTT. It yields the protein CASSIDRNSNQPQHF.

V usage is TRBV2 and J usage is TRBJ2-7, with TRBD1 identical over 7 bases. The trim removed 9 bases at V and 0 bases at J, leaving 8 bases unmatched. Germline V gene lookup returns CDR1 SNHLY and CDR2 FYNNEI. The CDR3 covers 14 residues. The CDR3 nucleotides read TGTGCCAGAGGGACAGCCTCAAGCTCCTACGAGCAGTACTTC. Its translation is CARGTASSSYEQYF.